The 18 T cell receptor beta chains presented below share a single source sample, sequenced in a study of beta chain features in type 1 diabetes. Points from the study as a whole: Among all four CD4+ subsets, Type 1 diabetes patients had TCRB CDR3s that were moderately but significantly shorter.

Sequenced material consisted of expressed TCRB transcripts (all of the isolated RNA was reverse transcribed). Sequencing was performed with immunoSEQ multiplex PCR; in TCRdb, only in-frame clones are kept and a portion is missing. Here the sample spans 300,000 to 400,000 clones, roughly a tenth being singletons. Their specific antigens are unknown. The specimen sequenced was central memory CD4+ T cells from blood. The receptor source for this set is a man aged 30-40 years with type 1 diabetes.

The CDR3 DNA follows: TGTGCCAGCTCACCACTGAGGACAGAGAATTCACCCCTCCACTTT. Translated: CASSPLRTENSPLHF. The gene calls are TRBV18 and TRBJ1-6; D may be TRBD1 (6 bases). CDR1 and CDR2 (germline): KGHSH, LQKENI. The germline V and J ends were trimmed by 1 base and 7 bases, with 11 bases remaining between them. The CDR3 runs 15 residues.

This clone was seen a handful of times. This rearrangement joins TRBV30 to TRBJ2-3; D is ambiguous. Germline CDR1 is GTSNPN and CDR2 is SVGIG (reference sequence). The CDR3 sequence is 15 residues long. The germline V and J ends were trimmed by 1 base and 0 bases, with 11 bases remaining between them. The CDR3 nucleotides are TGTGCCTGGAGTGGTTACGGCGTGAGCACAGATACGCAGTATTTT. It is translated as CAWSGYGVSTDTQYF.

This clone has just a few counts. V is TRBV7-2 and J is TRBJ2-7; D remains unclear. The V gene's germline CDR1 is SGHTA and CDR2 FQGNSA. The CDR3 has 16 residues. Trimming pared 0 bases from V and 6 bases from J, leaving 18 bases between. The DNA for the CDR3 is TGTGCCAGCAGCTTAGCGCTTGAGCGTAGGTCGGGCGAGCAGTACTTC. Translation: CASSLALERRSGEQYF.

This clone has more than one count but fewer than ten. The gene calls are TRBV27 and TRBJ2-3; perhaps D is TRBD1 or TRBD2 (5 bases each). V lost 4 bases, J lost 4 bases, and 18 bases lay in between. CDR3 length: 16 amino acids. Germline V gene sequence: CDR1 MNHEY, CDR2 SMNVEV (reference sequence). CDR3 in DNA: TGTGCCAGCAGTTCCTACCCCACAGTGGGGGCAGATACGCAGTATTTT. It translates to CASSSYPTVGADTQYF.

This clone showed up just a few times. The gene calls are TRBV7-9 and TRBJ2-5; D ambiguous. CDR3 size: 14 residues. Trimming cost V 1 base and J 4 bases, with 10 bases left between them. Per germline, CDR1 SEHNR and CDR2 FQNEAQ (reference sequence). CDR3 amino acids: CASSLGWSAETQYF. CDR3 in DNA: TGTGCCAGCAGCTTAGGTTGGTCGGCAGAGACCCAGTACTTC. Based on the CDR3 plus reference TRBV7-9 and TRBJ2-5, the full variable domain is DTGVSQNPRHKITKRGQNVTFRCDPISEHNRLYWYRQTLGQGPEFLTYFQNEAQLEKSRLLSDRFSAERPKGSFSTLEIQRTEQGDSAMYLCASSLGWSAETQYFGPGTRLLVL.

There are a few counts of this clone. The V and J genes are TRBV6-1 and TRBJ2-3; TRBD2 matches at 11 bases. Germline CDR1 is MNHNS and CDR2 is SASEGT. The CDR3 runs 13 residues. V dropped 9 bases and J dropped 5; count of bases not matched to a gene: 4. The CDR3 loop reads CASTSGGGDTQYF. In DNA, the CDR3 is TGTGCCAGTACTAGCGGGGGTGGAGATACGCAGTATTTT.

This clone was seen a few times. This chain uses TRBV18 with TRBJ2-1; D may be TRBD1 (5 bases). CDR3 length: 13 amino acids. V was cut by 1 base and J by 7 bases, with 8 bases left in between. The germline V gene encodes CDR1 KGHSH and CDR2 LQKENI. CDR3: CASSPQGRNEQFF. Here the CDR3 DNA reads TGTGCCAGCTCACCACAGGGGCGTAATGAGCAGTTCTTC.

V is TRBV10-3 and J is TRBJ1-2; D is uncertain. CDR1 ENHRY and CDR2 SYGVKD come from the germline V gene. Trimming took 2 bases from V and 1 from J, leaving 5 bases between them. The CDR3 consists of 13 residues. The CDR3 sequence is CAISEPGNYGYTF. DNA for the CDR3: TGTGCCATCAGTGAGCCCGGTAACTATGGCTACACCTTC.

The chain combines TRBV27 with TRBJ2-5; TRBD2 matches at 9 bases. There are 19 residues in the CDR3. Looked up from germline, CDR1 is MNHEY and CDR2 is SMNVEV (reference sequence). V lost 0 bases and J lost 9; bases outside the gene matches: 20. DNA of the CDR3: TGTGCCAGCAGTTTATCTATGCTAGCGGGGACGAAGTCCAAGAGTCCCCAGTACTTC. Encoded protein: CASSLSMLAGTKSKSPQYF.

This clone was counted a few times. This chain joins TRBV10-3 and TRBJ2-7; TRBD1 matches 8 bases. The V segment lost 4 bases and the J segment 5 bases; nucleotides outside the gene matches: 16. Germline CDR1 is ENHRY and CDR2 is SYGVKD. This CDR3 region has 17 residues. The CDR3 here is CAISAPLGQGKWHEQYF. The CDR3 coding sequence is TGTGCCATCAGTGCCCCCCTCGGACAGGGAAAGTGGCACGAGCAGTACTTC.

This clone has a handful of counts. In the same sample, other DNA sequences code for this CDR3. This sequence joins TRBV10-1 and TRBJ2-1; 13 bases are a match to TRBD2. Germline CDR1 reads WNHNN; CDR2 reads SYGVQD (reference sequence). The CDR3 runs to 16 residues. Unmatched junction bases numbered 2, after V lost 0 bases and J lost 6 bases. For the CDR3, the DNA is TGCGCCAGCAGTGAGTCTCGGACTAGCGGGGGCAATGAGCAGTTCTTC. This sequence encodes CASSESRTSGGNEQFF.

With regard to this clone: Other DNA sequences in the same sample also yield this CDR3. This chain uses TRBV7-2 with TRBJ2-3, with D uncertain. Germline V lookup: CDR1 SGHTA, CDR2 FQGNSA. V was clipped by 5 bases and J by 3 bases, with 12 bases between them. This CDR3 comprises 14 residues. This chain's CDR3 is CASSPMSSTDTQYF. CDR3 in DNA: TGTGCCAGCAGCCCCATGTCCAGTACAGATACGCAGTATTTT.

V usage is TRBV6-1 and J usage is TRBJ1-1, with D tentatively TRBD1 (5 bases). The CDR3 covers 14 residues. V was cut by 2 bases and J by 5 bases, with 12 bases left in between. Germline V CDR1 and CDR2: MNHNS, SASEGT. CDR3 nucleotides: TGTGCCAGCAGTGAATTTAGGGGTGGGACTGAAGCTTTCTTT. It translates to CASSEFRGGTEAFF.

The chain couples TRBV29-1 to TRBJ2-7, with 9 bases aligning to TRBD1. J lost 7 bases, V lost 7 bases, and 14 bases had no gene match. CDR3 length: 14 residues. CDR1 and CDR2 (germline): SQVTM, ANQGSEA. This chain's CDR3 is CSASYGGTGMEQYF. CDR3 DNA: TGCAGCGCCTCATACGGGGGGACAGGGATGGAGCAGTACTTC.

This clone was recorded a few times. This specimen includes other DNA sequences encoding the same CDR3. The V and J genes are TRBV4-3 and TRBJ2-5, with 11 bases identical to TRBD1. The CDR3 has 14 residues. CDR1 and CDR2 (germline): LGHNA, YSLEER. After removal of 3 bases from V and 4 bases from J, the junction contained 1 base not matched to a gene. CDR3 DNA sequence: TGCGCCAGCAGCCAGGGACAGGGGGGAGAGACCCAGTACTTC. Amino acid sequence: CASSQGQGGETQYF.

The V gene is TRBV15, the J gene TRBJ1-1; D not certain. The germline gives CDR1 LNHNV, CDR2 YYDKDF (reference sequence). The germline V and J ends were trimmed by 3 bases and 1 base, with 9 bases remaining between them. CDR3 length: 14 amino acids. The CDR3 reads CATSSIRWNTEAFF. The CDR3 DNA reads as TGTGCCACCAGCAGCATTCGGTGGAACACTGAAGCTTTCTTT. Drawing the rest from reference TRBV15 and TRBJ1-1, the complete variable domain is DAMVIQNPRYQVTQFGKPVTLSCSQTLNHNVMYWYQQKSSQAPKLLFHYYDKDFNNEADTPDNFQSRRPNTSFCFLDIRSPGLGDTAMYLCATSSIRWNTEAFFGQGTRLTVV.

This clone appeared a few times. The rearrangement uses TRBV6-1 and TRBJ1-5; 12 nucleotides align to TRBD1. CDR1 is MNHNS, CDR2 SASEGT, per germline. V was clipped by 5 bases and J by 5 bases; unmatched bases: 4. This CDR3 has 15 residues. This CDR3 reads CASSNRDRGHQPQHF. CDR3 sequence (DNA): TGTGCCAGCAGTAATAGGGACAGGGGGCATCAGCCCCAGCATTTT.

This clone was seen more than once but under ten times. The chain carries TRBV5-8 and TRBJ2-3; 8 bases are shared with TRBD2. The V segment lost 2 bases and the J segment 4 bases; nucleotides outside the gene matches: 6. Germline loops: CDR1 SGHTS, CDR2 YDEGEE. The CDR3 consists of 15 residues. The CDR3 coding sequence is TGTGCCAGCAGCTTCGGCGGGGGGTACGCAGATACGCAGTATTTT. Its translation is CASSFGGGYADTQYF.